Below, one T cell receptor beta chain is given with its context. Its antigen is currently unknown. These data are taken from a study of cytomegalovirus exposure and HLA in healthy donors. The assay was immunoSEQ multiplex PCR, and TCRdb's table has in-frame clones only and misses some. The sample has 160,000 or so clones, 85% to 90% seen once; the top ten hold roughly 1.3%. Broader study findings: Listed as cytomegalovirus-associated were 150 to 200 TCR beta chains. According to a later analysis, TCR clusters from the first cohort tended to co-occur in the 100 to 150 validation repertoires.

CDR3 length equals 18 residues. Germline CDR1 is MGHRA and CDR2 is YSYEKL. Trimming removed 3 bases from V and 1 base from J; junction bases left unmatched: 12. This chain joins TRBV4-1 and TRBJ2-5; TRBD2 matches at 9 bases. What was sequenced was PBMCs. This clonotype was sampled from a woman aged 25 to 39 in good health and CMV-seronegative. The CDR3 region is CASSQALVRGGGQETQYF. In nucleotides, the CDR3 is TGCGCCAGCAGCCAGGCCCTTGTGCGGGGGGGTGGCCAAGAGACCCAGTACTTC.